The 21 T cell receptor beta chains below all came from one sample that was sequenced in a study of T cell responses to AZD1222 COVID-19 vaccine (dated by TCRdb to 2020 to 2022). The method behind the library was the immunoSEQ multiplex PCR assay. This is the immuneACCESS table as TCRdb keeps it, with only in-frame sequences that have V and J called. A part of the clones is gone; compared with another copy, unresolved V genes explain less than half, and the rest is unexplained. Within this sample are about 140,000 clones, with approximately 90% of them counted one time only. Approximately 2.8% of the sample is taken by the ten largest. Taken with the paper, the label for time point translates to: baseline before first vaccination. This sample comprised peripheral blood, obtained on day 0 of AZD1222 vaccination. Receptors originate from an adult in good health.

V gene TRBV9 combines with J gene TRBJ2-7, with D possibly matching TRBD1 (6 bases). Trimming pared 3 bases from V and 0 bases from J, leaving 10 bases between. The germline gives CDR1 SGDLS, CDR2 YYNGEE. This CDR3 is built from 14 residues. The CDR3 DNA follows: TGTGCCAGCAGCGCCGGACAGAGCTCCTACGAGCAGTACTTC. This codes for CASSAGQSSYEQYF.

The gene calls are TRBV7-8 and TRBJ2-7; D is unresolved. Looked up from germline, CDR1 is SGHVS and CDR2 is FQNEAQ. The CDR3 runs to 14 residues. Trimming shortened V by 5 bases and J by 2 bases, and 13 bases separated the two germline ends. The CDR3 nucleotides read TGTGCCAGCAGCCGCGGCCGGATGACCTACGAGCAGTACTTC. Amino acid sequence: CASSRGRMTYEQYF.

CDR3 protein: CASNRASTEAFF. Written as DNA, the CDR3 is TGTGCCAGCAACAGGGCCTCCACTGAAGCTTTCTTT. The chain is built from TRBV5-8 and TRBJ1-1; weak D call: TRBD1 (6 bases). The CDR3 loop spans 12 amino acids. The V end was cut by 6 bases, the J end by 4 bases, with 10 bases between. Germline V gene data show CDR1 as SGHTS and CDR2 as YDEGEE.

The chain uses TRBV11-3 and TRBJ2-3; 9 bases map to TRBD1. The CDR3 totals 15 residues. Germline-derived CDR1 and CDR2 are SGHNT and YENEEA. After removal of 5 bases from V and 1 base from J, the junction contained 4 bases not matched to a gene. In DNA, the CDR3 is TGTGCCAGCAGCGCGGGACAGGGCGGCACAGATACGCAGTATTTT. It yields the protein CASSAGQGGTDTQYF.

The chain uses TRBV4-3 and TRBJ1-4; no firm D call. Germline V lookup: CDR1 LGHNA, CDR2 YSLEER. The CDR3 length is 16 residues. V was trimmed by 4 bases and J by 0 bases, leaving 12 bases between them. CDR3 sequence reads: CASSPHSRATNEKLFF. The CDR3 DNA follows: TGCGCCAGCAGCCCTCACTCCAGAGCAACTAATGAAAAACTGTTTTTT.

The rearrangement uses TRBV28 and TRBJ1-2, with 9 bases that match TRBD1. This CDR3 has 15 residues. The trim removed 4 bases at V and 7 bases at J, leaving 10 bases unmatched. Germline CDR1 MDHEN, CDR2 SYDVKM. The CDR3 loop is CASSSTQGQGGGYTF. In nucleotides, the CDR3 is TGTGCCAGCAGTTCCACCCAGGGACAGGGAGGTGGCTACACCTTC.

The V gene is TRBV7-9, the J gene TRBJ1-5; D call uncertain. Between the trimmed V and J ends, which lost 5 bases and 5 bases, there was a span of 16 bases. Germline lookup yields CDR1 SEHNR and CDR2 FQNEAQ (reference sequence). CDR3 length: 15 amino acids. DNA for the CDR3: TGTGCCAGCAGCCGAAGGTGGGTTGGGGATCAGCCCCAGCATTTT. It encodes CASSRRWVGDQPQHF.

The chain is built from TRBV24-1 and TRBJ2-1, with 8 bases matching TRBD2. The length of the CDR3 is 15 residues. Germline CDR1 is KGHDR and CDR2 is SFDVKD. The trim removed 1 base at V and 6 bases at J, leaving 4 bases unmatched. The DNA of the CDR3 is TGTGCCACCAGTGATTTTGGCGGGAGGCCCAATGAGCAGTTCTTC. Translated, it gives CATSDFGGRPNEQFF.

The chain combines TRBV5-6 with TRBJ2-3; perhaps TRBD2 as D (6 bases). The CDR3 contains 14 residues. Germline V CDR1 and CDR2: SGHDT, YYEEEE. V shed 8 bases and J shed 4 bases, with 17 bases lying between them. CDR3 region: CASRAGSYSDTQYF. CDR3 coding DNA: TGTGCCAGTCGTGCCGGGAGCTATTCAGATACGCAGTATTTT. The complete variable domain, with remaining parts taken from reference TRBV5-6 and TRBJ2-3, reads DAGVTQSPTHLIKTRGQQVTLRCSPKSGHDTVSWYQQALGQGPQFIFQYYEEEERQRGNFPDRFSGHQFPNYSSELNVNALLLGDSALYLCASRAGSYSDTQYFGPGTRLTVL.

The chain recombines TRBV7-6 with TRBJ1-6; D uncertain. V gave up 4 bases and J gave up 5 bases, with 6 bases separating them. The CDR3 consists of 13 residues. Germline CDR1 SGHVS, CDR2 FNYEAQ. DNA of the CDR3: TGTGCCAGCAGCTACGGGAATAATTCACCCCTCCACTTT. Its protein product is CASSYGNNSPLHF.

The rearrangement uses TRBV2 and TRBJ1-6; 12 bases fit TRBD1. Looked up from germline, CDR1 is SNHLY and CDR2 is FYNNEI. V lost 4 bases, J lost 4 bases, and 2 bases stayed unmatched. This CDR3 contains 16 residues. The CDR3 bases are TGTGCCAGCAGTGGGGGACAGGGGGCTTATAATTCACCCCTCCACTTT. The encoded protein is CASSGGQGAYNSPLHF.

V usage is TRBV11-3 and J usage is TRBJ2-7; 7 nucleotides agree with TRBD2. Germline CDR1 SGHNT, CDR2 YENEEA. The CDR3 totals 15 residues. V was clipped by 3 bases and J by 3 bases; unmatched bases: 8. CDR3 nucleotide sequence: TGTGCCAGCAGCTTGGCTAGCGGCCACTACTACGAGCAGTACTTC. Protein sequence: CASSLASGHYYEQYF.

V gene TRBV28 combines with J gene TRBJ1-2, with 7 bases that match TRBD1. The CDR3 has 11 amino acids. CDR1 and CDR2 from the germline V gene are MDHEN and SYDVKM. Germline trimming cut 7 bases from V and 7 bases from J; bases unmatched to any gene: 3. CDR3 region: CASTPGGGYTF. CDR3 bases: TGTGCCAGCACACCAGGGGGTGGCTACACCTTC.

This chain's CDR3 is CASSVEDSYYGYTF. The CDR3 nucleotides are TGTGCCAGCAGCGTAGAGGACAGCTACTATGGCTACACCTTC. The chain uses TRBV9 and TRBJ1-2; tentative D call: TRBD1 (6 bases). The germline V and J ends were trimmed by 0 bases and 3 bases, with 9 bases remaining between them. This CDR3 contains 14 residues. Germline CDR1 and CDR2: SGDLS and YYNGEE.

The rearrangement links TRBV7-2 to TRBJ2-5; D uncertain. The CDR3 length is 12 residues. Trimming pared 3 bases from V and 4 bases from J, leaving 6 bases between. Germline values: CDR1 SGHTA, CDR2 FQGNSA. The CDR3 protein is CASSLDRETQYF. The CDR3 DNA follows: TGTGCCAGCAGCTTGGATCGAGAGACCCAGTACTTC.

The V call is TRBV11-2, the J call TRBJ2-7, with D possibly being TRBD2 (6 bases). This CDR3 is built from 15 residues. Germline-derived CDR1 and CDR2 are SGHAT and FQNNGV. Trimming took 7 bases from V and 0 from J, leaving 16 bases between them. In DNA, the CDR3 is TGTGCCAGCACCCGAAAACTGGGGGGCTCCTACGAGCAGTACTTC. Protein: CASTRKLGGSYEQYF.

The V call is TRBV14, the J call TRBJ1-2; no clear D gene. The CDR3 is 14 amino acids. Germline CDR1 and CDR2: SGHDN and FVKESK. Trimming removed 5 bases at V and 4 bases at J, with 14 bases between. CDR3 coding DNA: TGTGCCAGCAGCTTCCCTAGCGCCCTCTATGGCTACACCTTC. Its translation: CASSFPSALYGYTF.

The CDR3: CASSLTNNNEQFF. The CDR3 region has the DNA TGTGCCAGCAGCTTGACAAACAACAATGAGCAGTTCTTC. The rearrangement joins TRBV5-4 to TRBJ2-1, with D hard to call. Trimming took 1 base from V and 5 from J, leaving 7 bases between them. The CDR3 runs 13 residues. The germline gives CDR1 SGHNT, CDR2 YYREEE (reference sequence).

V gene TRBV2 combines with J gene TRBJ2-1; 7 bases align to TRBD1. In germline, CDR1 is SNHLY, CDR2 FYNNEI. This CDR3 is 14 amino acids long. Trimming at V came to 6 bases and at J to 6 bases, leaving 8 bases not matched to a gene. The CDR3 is CASRGQPGFNEQFF. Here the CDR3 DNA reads TGTGCCAGCAGGGGACAGCCGGGATTCAATGAGCAGTTCTTC.

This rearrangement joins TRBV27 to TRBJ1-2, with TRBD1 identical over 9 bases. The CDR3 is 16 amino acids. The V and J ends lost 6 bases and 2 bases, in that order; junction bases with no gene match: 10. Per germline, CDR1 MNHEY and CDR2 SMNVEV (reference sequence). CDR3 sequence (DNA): TGTGCCAGCAGCCCGCTAGGGGACAGGGTCAACTATGGCTACACCTTC. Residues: CASSPLGDRVNYGYTF.

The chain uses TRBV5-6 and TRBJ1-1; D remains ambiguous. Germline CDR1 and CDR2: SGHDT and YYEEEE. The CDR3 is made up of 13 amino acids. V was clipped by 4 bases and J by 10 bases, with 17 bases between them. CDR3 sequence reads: CASSPGESLGAFF. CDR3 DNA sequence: TGTGCCAGCAGCCCGGGAGAGAGCCTTGGAGCTTTCTTT.